The present T cell receptor (beta chain) was sequenced within a study of spatial heterogeneity in lung cancer. MiXCR, run by TCRdb on the 5' RACE reads, gives a single entry per CDR3 protein. The sample shows about 100,000 distinct CDR3 sequences, approximately 4% of them seen only once. Study-level points and caveats: For expanded intratumoral alpha and beta TCRs, counts tracked tumor mutation counts.

This clonotype was seen at least ten times. Its cognate antigen is unknown. This sample's time point: sample taken at primary tumor resection. This CDR3 is built from 13 residues. V gave up 7 bases and J gave up 6 bases, with 10 bases separating them. Germline-derived CDR1 and CDR2 are SNHLY and FYNNEI. Specimen: lung tumor tissue, collected at surgery. The receptor's source is a male donor with early-stage non-small cell lung cancer. The V and J genes are TRBV2 and TRBJ2-6; tentative D call: TRBD1 (5 bases). CDR3 in DNA: TGTGCCAGCAATACAGGCTTGGCCAACGTCCTGACTTTC. It yields the protein CASNTGLANVLTF.